The 16 T cell receptor beta chains presented below share a single source sample, sequenced in a study of CD8 T cells in Susac syndrome (dated by TCRdb to between 2019 and 2020). The library was generated by the immunoSEQ multiplex PCR assay. RNA was extracted with the RNeasy kit and about 0.45 to 1 ug was reverse transcribed using random hexamers. TCRdb trimmed the raw reads at Q25, called clones with MiXCR and kept productive beta chains. Rows are combined by CDR3 protein, so each entry shows the most common genes and DNA. This sample lists some 77,000 distinct CDR3 sequences; around 93% were detected once. The leading ten clones occupy 0.52% of the sample. The sequenced material came from CD4+ T cells from PBMCs. The source of these receptors is a human donor with Susac syndrome.

The chain joins TRBV7-9 to TRBJ1-3; 7 positions match TRBD1. Germline V gene data show CDR1 as SEHNR and CDR2 as FQNEAQ (reference sequence). After removal of 4 bases from V and 4 bases from J, the junction contained 7 bases not matched to a gene. This CDR3 comprises 15 residues. CDR3 sequence (DNA): TGTGCCAGCAGCTCACCCGACAGGGTCGGAAACACCATATATTTT. This translates into CASSSPDRVGNTIYF.

The chain links TRBV3-1 to TRBJ1-6, with 7 positions matching TRBD1. This CDR3 contains 17 residues. Germline CDR1 LGHDT, CDR2 YNNKEL (reference sequence). V lost 5 bases, J lost 6 bases, and 13 bases stayed unmatched. The CDR3 DNA reads as TGTGCCAGCAGCGGTACAGGGGCTAAATCTATTAATTCACCCCTCCACTTT. Translated: CASSGTGAKSINSPLHF.

The rearrangement uses TRBV6-2 or TRBV6-3 and TRBJ1-1; D gene ambiguous. The CDR3 sequence is 14 residues long. The V end was cut by 8 bases, the J end by 2 bases, with 15 bases between. Germline V gives CDR1 MNHEY, CDR2 SVGEGT. For the CDR3, the DNA is TGTGCCAGCGGAGTACCGAGGGATAACACTGAAGCTTTCTTT. Translated: CASGVPRDNTEAFF.

The table lists this clonotype with a count of one. This chain joins TRBV12-3 or TRBV12-4 and TRBJ2-3; 11 bases line up with TRBD2. Germline trimming cut 3 bases from V and 5 bases from J; bases unmatched to any gene: 10. The CDR3 is 17 residues long. The CDR3 nucleotides read TGTGCCAGCAGTTTGGGGTTGACTAGCGGGACTGGAGATACGCAGTATTTT. Protein: CASSLGLTSGTGDTQYF.

The chain carries TRBV7-2 and TRBJ1-5; D may be TRBD1 (5 bases). V dropped 5 bases and J dropped 3 bases, with 11 bases sitting between them. Germline V lookup: CDR1 SGHTA, CDR2 FQGNSA. The CDR3 spans 14 residues. DNA of the CDR3: TGTGCCAGCAGCCTGGGGGGGAACAATCAGCCCCAGCATTTT. Its translation: CASSLGGNNQPQHF.

V is TRBV20-1 and J is TRBJ2-1; the D gene is possibly TRBD1 (6 bases). Trimming took 8 bases from V and 3 from J, leaving 14 bases between them. The CDR3 consists of 13 residues. Germline CDR1 is DFQATT and CDR2 is SNEGSKA (reference sequence). The CDR3 reads CSLDRSYYNEQFF. CDR3 nucleotide sequence: TGCAGTCTAGACAGGAGCTACTACAATGAGCAGTTCTTC.

The V call is TRBV7-8, the J call TRBJ1-5, with 7 bases identical to TRBD1. Germline assignment: CDR1 SGHVS and CDR2 FQNEAQ. The CDR3 has 16 amino acids. The V gene end was trimmed by 2 bases and the J gene end by 3 bases; junction bases not matched to a gene: 7. CDR3 sequence reads: CASSLQGQSNNQPQHF. The CDR3 region has the DNA TGTGCCAGCAGCTTACAGGGACAGAGTAACAATCAGCCCCAGCATTTT.

This sequence joins TRBV2 and TRBJ1-5; no firm D call. The CDR3 contains 12 residues. V was clipped by 7 bases and J by 12 bases, with 16 bases between them. In germline, CDR1 is SNHLY, CDR2 FYNNEI. The CDR3 loop is CASKGLGQSQHF. In nucleotides, the CDR3 is TGTGCCAGCAAAGGGCTAGGGCAGAGCCAGCATTTT.

This chain joins TRBV21-1 and TRBJ1-1. TRBV21-1 is classified as a pseudogene. This CDR3 has 15 residues. The CDR3 DNA reads TGTGCCAGCAGCAAGAGGTCCGGGAGGTACACTGAAGCTTTCTTT. It yields the protein CASSKRSGRYTEAFF.

The sample holds one count of this clonotype. This chain connects TRBV29-1 to TRBJ2-7; 11 bases are a match to TRBD1. J gave up 3 bases and V 1 base, and 2 bases lay outside the gene matches. The CDR3 loop spans 14 amino acids. The V gene's germline CDR1 is SQVTM and CDR2 ANQGSEA. Here the CDR3 reads CSVEGGTGGYEQYF. CDR3 nucleotides: TGCAGCGTTGAAGGGGGGACAGGGGGCTACGAGCAGTACTTC.

The chain uses TRBV7-2 and TRBJ1-5; perhaps TRBD1 as D (5 bases). The germline V gene has CDR1 SGHTA and CDR2 FQGNSA. The V gene lost 4 bases and the J gene lost 7 bases, with 17 bases spanning the gap. There are 15 residues in the CDR3. In nucleotides, the CDR3 is TGTGCCAGCAGCTCAGTAAATAGGGGCGGACAGCCCCAGCATTTT. It codes for CASSSVNRGGQPQHF. Filled out from reference TRBV7-2 and TRBJ1-5, the complete variable domain reads GAGVSQSPSNKVTEKGKDVELRCDPISGHTALYWYRQSLGQGLEFLIYFQGNSAPDKSGLPSDRFSAERTGGSVSTLTIQRTQQEDSAVYLCASSSVNRGGQPQHFGDGTRLSIL.

This chain joins TRBV27 and TRBJ2-7; tentatively, D is TRBD1 (6 bases). The CDR3 runs to 13 residues. Trimming removed 4 bases from V and 3 bases from J, with 10 bases in between. The germline CDR1 and CDR2 sequences are MNHEY and SMNVEV (reference sequence). As DNA, the CDR3 is TGTGCCAGCAGTTCTCCAGGGGTCTACGAGCAGTACTTC. Protein: CASSSPGVYEQYF.

This clonotype was seen a few times. The chain combines TRBV4-2 with TRBJ1-5, with 7 bases that match TRBD1. CDR1 is LGHNA, CDR2 YNFKEQ, per germline. Trimming took 5 bases from V and 5 from J; bases not matched to a gene: 3. The CDR3 is made up of 13 amino acids. The CDR3 DNA is TGTGCCAGCAGCGACGACAGGGATCAGCCCCAGCATTTT. As protein: CASSDDRDQPQHF.

This chain links TRBV12-3 or TRBV12-4 with TRBJ1-2; D call uncertain. CDR3 length equals 11 residues. The ends were cut back, 8 bases at V and 7 bases at J, with 11 bases in the middle. The CDR3 here is CASGPQGGYTF. The CDR3 nucleotides read TGTGCCAGCGGCCCACAAGGTGGCTACACCTTC.

The chain combines TRBV28 with TRBJ2-7, with TRBD1 matching 8 bases. CDR3 length: 14 amino acids. Losses at the gene ends were 7 bases for V and 5 bases for J; bases not matched to a gene: 10. Germline values: CDR1 MDHEN, CDR2 SYDVKM. This CDR3 reads CASTLTGVKNEQYF. The CDR3 DNA sequence: TGTGCCAGCACTTTGACAGGGGTTAAGAACGAGCAGTACTTC.

The rearrangement links TRBV28 to TRBJ1-4; D is ambiguous. CDR3 length equals 16 residues. The V gene's germline CDR1 is MDHEN and CDR2 SYDVKM. V gave up 2 bases and J gave up 0 bases, with 10 bases separating them. The CDR3 region has the DNA TGTGCCAGCAGTTTACGTCCCCTGGCAACTAATGAAAAACTGTTTTTT. Its protein is CASSLRPLATNEKLFF.